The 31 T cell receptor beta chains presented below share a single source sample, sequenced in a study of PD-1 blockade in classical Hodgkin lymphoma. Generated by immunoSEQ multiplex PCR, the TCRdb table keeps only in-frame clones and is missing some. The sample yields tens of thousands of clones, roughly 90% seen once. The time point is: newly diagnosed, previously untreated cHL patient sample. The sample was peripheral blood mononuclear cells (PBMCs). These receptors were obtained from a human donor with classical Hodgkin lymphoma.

The CDR3 DNA reads as TGTGCCAGCAGCGTAGATTTGTCGGGGGAGCTGTTTTTT. This gives the protein CASSVDLSGELFF. This chain connects TRBV9 to TRBJ1-4; D not resolved. Matching the DNA end better, TRBJ2-2 makes the J call doubtful. The CDR3 extends over 13 amino acids. Per the germline V gene, CDR1 is SGDLS and CDR2 is YYNGEE.

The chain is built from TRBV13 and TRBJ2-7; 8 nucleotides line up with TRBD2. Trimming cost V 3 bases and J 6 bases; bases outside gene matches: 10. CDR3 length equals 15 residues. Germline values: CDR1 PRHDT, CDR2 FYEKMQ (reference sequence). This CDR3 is CASSFSGEDLSEQYF. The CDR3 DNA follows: TGTGCCAGCAGCTTTAGCGGGGAGGATCTTAGCGAGCAGTACTTC. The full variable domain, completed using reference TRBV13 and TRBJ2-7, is AAGVIQSPRHLIKEKRETATLKCYPIPRHDTVYWYQQGPGQDPQFLISFYEKMQSDKGSIPDRFSAQQFSDYHSELNMSSLELGDSALYFCASSFSGEDLSEQYFGPGTRLTVT.

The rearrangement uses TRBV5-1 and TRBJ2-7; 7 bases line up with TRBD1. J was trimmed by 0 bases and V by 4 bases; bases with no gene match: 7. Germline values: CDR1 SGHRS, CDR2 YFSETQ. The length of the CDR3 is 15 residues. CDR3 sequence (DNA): TGCGCCAGCAGCCCTGGTGGGACAGTCTCCTACGAGCAGTACTTC. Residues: CASSPGGTVSYEQYF.

The CDR3 nucleotides are TGTGCCAGCAGACCGACAGGGGACAACTATGGCTACACCTTC. It codes for CASRPTGDNYGYTF. The V gene is TRBV6-6, the J gene TRBJ1-2; 8 nucleotides match TRBD1. Germline values: CDR1 MNHNY, CDR2 SVGAGI (reference sequence). CDR3 length: 14 residues. V lost 6 bases to trimming and J lost 2 bases; unmatched junction nucleotides: 5.

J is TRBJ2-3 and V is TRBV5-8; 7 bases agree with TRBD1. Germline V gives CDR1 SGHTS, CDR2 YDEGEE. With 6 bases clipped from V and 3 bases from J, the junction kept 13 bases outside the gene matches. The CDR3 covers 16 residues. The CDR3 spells CASTSRPGGPTDTQYF. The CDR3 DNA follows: TGTGCCAGCACTTCCAGGCCAGGGGGACCGACAGATACGCAGTATTTT.

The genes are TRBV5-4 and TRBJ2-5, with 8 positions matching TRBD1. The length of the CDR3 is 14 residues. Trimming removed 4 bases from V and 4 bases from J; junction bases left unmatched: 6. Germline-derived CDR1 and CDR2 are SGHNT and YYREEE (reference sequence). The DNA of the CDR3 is TGTGCCAGCAGCCGAACCGGACAGGGAGAGACCCAGTACTTC. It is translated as CASSRTGQGETQYF.

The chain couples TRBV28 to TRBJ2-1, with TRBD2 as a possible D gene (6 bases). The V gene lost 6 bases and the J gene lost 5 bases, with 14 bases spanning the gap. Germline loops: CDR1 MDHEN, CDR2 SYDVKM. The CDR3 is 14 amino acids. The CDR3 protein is CASRPPGENNEQFF. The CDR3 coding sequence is TGTGCCAGCAGGCCTCCGGGGGAGAACAATGAGCAGTTCTTC. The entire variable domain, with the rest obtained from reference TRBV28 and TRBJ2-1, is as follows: DVKVTQSSRYLVKRTGEKVFLECVQDMDHENMFWYRQDPGLGLRLIYFSYDVKMKEKGDIPEGYSVSREKKERFSLILESASTNQTSMYLCASRPPGENNEQFFGPGTRLTVL.

The DNA for the CDR3 is TGTGCCAGCAGTTTTTTTGGGGTCTATGAGCAGTTCTTC. Translating gives CASSFFGVYEQFF. The gene calls are TRBV28 and TRBJ2-1; D is unresolved. V dropped 3 bases and J dropped 8 bases, with 11 bases sitting between them. Germline CDR1 and CDR2: MDHEN and SYDVKM. This CDR3 is built from 13 residues.

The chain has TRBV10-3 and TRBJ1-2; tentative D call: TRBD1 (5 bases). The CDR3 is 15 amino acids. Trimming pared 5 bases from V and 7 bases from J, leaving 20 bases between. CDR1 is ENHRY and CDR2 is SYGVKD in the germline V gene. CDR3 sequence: CAISKGLEMDTGYTF. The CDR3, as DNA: TGTGCCATCAGTAAGGGACTTGAAATGGATACTGGCTACACCTTC.

The CDR3 sequence is CASSLEGVLYEQYF. The CDR3 DNA reads TGTGCCAGCAGCTTAGAAGGGGTCTTGTACGAGCAGTACTTC. This chain joins TRBV7-8 and TRBJ2-7, with a tentative D call TRBD1 (5 bases). There are 14 residues in the CDR3. Trimming left V 1 base short and J 4 bases short, with 11 bases between. Germline lookup yields CDR1 SGHVS and CDR2 FQNEAQ. The whole variable domain, remainder taken from reference TRBV7-8 and TRBJ2-7, is GAGVSQSPRYKVAKRGQDVALRCDPISGHVSLFWYQQALGQGPEFLTYFQNEAQLDKSGLPSDRFFAERPEGSVSTLKIQRTQQEDSAVYLCASSLEGVLYEQYFGPGTRLTVT.

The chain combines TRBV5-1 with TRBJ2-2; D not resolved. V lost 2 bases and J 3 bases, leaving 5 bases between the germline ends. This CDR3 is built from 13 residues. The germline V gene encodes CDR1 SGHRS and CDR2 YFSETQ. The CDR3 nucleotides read TGCGCCAGCAGCTTCGGACACACCGGGGAGCTGTTTTTT. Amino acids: CASSFGHTGELFF.

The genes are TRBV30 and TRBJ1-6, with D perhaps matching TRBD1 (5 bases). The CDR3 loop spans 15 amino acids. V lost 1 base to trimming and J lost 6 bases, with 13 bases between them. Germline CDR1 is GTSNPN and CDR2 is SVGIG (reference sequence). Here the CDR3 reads CAWSGPGTGNSPLHF. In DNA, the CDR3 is TGTGCCTGGAGTGGCCCCGGGACGGGTAATTCACCCCTCCACTTT.

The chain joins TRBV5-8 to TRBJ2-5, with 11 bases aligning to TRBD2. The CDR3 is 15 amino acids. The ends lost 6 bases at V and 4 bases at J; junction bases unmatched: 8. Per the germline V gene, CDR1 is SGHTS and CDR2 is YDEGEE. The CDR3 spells CASTRRLAGGETQYF. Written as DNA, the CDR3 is TGTGCCAGCACCAGAAGGCTAGCGGGAGGAGAGACCCAGTACTTC.

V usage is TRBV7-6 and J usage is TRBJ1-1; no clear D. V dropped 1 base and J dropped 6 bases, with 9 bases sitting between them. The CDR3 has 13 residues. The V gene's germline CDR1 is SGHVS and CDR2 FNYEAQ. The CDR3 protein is CASSLVPGPEAFF. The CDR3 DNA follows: TGTGCCAGCAGCTTAGTCCCGGGCCCTGAAGCTTTCTTT. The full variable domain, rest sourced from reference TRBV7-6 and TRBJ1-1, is GAGVSQSPRYKVTKRGQDVALRCDPISGHVSLYWYRQALGQGPEFLTYFNYEAQQDKSGLPNDRFSAERPEGSISTLTIQRTEQRDSAMYRCASSLVPGPEAFFGQGTRLTVV.

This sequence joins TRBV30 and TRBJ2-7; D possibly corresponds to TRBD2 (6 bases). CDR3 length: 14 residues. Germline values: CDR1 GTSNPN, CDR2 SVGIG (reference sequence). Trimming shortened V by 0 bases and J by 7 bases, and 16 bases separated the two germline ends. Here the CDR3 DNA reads TGTGCCTGGAGTGTGGGGCAGCCCCGGGGGGAGCAGTACTTC. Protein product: CAWSVGQPRGEQYF.

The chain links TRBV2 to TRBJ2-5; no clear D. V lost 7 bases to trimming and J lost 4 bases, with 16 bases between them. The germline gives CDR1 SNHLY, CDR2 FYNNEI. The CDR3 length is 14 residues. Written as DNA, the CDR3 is TGTGCCAGCACTCTACTCCCACTGGGAGAGACCCAGTACTTC. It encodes CASTLLPLGETQYF.

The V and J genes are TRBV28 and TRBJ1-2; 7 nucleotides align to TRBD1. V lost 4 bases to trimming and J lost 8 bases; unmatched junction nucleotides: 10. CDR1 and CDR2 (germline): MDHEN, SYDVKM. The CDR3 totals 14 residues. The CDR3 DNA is TGTGCCAGCAGTTCATCGAACAGGGGAGAAGGCTACACCTTC. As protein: CASSSSNRGEGYTF.

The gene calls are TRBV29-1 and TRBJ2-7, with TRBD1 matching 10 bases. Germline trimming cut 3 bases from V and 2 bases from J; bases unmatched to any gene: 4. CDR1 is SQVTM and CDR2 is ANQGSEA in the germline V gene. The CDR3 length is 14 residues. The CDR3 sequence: CSVDAGQGAYEQYF. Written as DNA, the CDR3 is TGCAGCGTTGATGCTGGACAGGGGGCCTACGAGCAGTACTTC.

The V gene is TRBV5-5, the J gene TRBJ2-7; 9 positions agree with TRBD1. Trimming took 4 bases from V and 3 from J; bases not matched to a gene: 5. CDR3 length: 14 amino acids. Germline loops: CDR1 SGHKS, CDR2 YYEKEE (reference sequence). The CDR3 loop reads CASSPGTGFYEQYF. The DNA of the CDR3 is TGTGCCAGCAGCCCTGGGACAGGGTTCTACGAGCAGTACTTC.

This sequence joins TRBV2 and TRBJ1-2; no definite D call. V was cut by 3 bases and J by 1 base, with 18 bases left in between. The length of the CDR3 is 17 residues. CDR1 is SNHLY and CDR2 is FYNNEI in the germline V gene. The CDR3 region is CASSDLPATLVNYGYTF. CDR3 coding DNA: TGTGCCAGCAGTGATTTACCGGCTACTCTTGTTAACTATGGCTACACCTTC.

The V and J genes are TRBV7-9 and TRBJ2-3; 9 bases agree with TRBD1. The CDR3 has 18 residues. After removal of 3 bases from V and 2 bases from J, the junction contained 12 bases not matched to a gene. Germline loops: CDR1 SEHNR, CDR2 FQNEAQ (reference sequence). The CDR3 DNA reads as TGTGCCAGCAGCTTTAATACAGGGGGCAATTACATCACAGATACGCAGTATTTT. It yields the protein CASSFNTGGNYITDTQYF.

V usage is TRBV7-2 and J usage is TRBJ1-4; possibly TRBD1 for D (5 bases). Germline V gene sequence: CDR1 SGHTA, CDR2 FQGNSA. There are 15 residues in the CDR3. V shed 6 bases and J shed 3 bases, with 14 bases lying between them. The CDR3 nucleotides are TGTGCCAGCAGGATGGGGGTATCACCTAATGAAAAACTGTTTTTT. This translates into CASRMGVSPNEKLFF.

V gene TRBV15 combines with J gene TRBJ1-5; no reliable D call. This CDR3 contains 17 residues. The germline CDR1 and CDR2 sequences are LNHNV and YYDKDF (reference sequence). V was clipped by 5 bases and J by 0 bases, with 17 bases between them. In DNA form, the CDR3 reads TGTGCCACCAGCGAGGAAAAGGCAGGTCATAGCAATCAGCCCCAGCATTTT. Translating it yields CATSEEKAGHSNQPQHF.

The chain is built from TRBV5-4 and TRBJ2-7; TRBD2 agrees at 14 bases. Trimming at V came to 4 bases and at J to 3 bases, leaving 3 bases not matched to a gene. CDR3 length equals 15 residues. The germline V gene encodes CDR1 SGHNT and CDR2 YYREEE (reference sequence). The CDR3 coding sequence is TGTGCCAGCAGCCGGGGACTAGCGGGAGTCTACGAGCAGTACTTC. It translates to CASSRGLAGVYEQYF.

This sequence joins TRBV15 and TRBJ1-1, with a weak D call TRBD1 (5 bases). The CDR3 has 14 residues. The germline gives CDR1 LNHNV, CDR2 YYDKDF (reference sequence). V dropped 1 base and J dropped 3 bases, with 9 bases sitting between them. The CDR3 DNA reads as TGTGCCACCAGCAGAGTCTTGGGGGACACTGAAGCTTTCTTT. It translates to CATSRVLGDTEAFF. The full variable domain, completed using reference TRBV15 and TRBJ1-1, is DAMVIQNPRYQVTQFGKPVTLSCSQTLNHNVMYWYQQKSSQAPKLLFHYYDKDFNNEADTPDNFQSRRPNTSFCFLDIRSPGLGDTAMYLCATSRVLGDTEAFFGQGTRLTVV.

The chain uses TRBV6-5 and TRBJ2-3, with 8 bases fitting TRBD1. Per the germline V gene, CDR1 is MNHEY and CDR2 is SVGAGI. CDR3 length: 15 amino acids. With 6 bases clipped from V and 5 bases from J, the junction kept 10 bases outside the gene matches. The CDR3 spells CASRRQQGERDTQYF. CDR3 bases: TGTGCCAGCAGGAGGCAACAGGGGGAGCGAGATACGCAGTATTTT.

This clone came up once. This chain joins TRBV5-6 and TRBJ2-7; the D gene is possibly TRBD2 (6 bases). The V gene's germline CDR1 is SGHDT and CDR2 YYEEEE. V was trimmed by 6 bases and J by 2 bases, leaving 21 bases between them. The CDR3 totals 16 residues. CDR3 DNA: TGTGCCAGCACCTTCTTCGGCCCTAGCGTCGCCTACGAGCAGTACTTC. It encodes CASTFFGPSVAYEQYF.

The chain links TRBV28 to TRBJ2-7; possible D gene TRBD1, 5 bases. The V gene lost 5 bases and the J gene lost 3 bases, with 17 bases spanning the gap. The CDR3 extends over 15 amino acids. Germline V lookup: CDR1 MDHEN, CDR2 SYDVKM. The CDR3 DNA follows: TGTGCCAGCAGTCCCCCGTTGCAGGGTGGCTACGAGCAGTACTTC. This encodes CASSPPLQGGYEQYF.

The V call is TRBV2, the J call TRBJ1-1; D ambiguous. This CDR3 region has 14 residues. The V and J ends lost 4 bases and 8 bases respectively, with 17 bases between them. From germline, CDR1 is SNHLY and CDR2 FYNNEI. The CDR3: CASSAGLMEAEAFF. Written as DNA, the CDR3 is TGTGCCAGCAGTGCAGGTTTAATGGAAGCAGAAGCTTTCTTT. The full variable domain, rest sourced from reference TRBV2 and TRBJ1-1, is EPEVTQTPSHQVTQMGQEVILRCVPISNHLYFYWYRQILGQKVEFLVSFYNNEISEKSEIFDDQFSVERPDGSNFTLKIRSTKLEDSAMYFCASSAGLMEAEAFFGQGTRLTVV.

CDR3 coding DNA: TGTGCCAGCAGCTTGGTAACAGGGGATGTCAGCTACACCTTC. Translated: CASSLVTGDVSYTF. The chain employs TRBV5-8 and TRBJ1-2, with 7 bases aligning to TRBD1. Germline values: CDR1 SGHTS, CDR2 YDEGEE. V gave up 0 bases and J gave up 9 bases; unmatched junction bases: 8. This CDR3 is built from 14 residues. Drawing the rest from reference TRBV5-8 and TRBJ1-2, the complete variable domain is EAGVTQSPTHLIKTRGQQATLRCSPISGHTSVYWYQQALGLGLQFLLWYDEGEERNRGNFPPRFSGRQFPNYSSELNVNALELEDSALYLCASSLVTGDVSYTFGSGTRLTVV.

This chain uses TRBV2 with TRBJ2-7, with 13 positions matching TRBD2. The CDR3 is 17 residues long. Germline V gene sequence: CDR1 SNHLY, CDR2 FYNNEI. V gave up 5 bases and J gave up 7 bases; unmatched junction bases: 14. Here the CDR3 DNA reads TGTGCCAGCAGTCGGACAGAGGGACTAGCGGGGTTCTGGGAGCAGTACTTC. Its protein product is CASSRTEGLAGFWEQYF.